This T cell receptor (beta chain) was found in a study of blood T cell repertoires in COVID-19. Study-level background: The origin of the acute and convalescent COVID-19 samples was the United States, Italy and Spain.

As originally analysed: How many nucleated cells were present was estimated from reference gene primer amplification. Assay used: immunoSEQ multiplex PCR; TCRdb lists only in-frame clones, some missing. V and J calls and clone size follow that table, whereas D and trimming were derived from the DNA. The sample holds more than 90,000 clones, more than 60% seen once. The V gene's germline CDR1 is SNHLY and CDR2 FYNNEI. V shed 3 bases and J shed 5 bases, with 8 bases lying between them. This CDR3 comprises 14 residues. The sample comprised peripheral blood. The clonotype comes from a man between 65 and 85 years old with acute or convalescent COVID-19. This chain uses TRBV2 with TRBJ1-6; D gene unclear. CDR3 DNA sequence: TGTGCCAGCAGTGAGGCCGGGGATAATTCACCCCTCCACTTT. It translates to CASSEAGDNSPLHF. The full variable domain, its missing parts supplied by reference TRBV2 and TRBJ1-6, is EPEVTQTPSHQVTQMGQEVILRCVPISNHLYFYWYRQILGQKVEFLVSFYNNEISEKSEIFDDQFSVERPDGSNFTLKIRSTKLEDSAMYFCASSEAGDNSPLHFGNGTRLTVT.